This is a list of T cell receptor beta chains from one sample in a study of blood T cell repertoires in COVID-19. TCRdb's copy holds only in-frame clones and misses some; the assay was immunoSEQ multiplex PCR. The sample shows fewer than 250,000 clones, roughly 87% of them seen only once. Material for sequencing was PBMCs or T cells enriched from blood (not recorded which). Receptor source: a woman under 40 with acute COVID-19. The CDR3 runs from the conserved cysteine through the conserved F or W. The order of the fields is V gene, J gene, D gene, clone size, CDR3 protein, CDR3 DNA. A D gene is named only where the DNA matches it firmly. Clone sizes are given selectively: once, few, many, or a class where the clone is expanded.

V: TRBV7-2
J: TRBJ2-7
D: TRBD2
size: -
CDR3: CASSLGGGGYEQYF
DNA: TGTGCCAGCAGCTTAGGCGGGGGGGGCTACGAGCAGTACTTC

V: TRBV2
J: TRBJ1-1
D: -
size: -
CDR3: CASSVEQDLTEAFF
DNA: TGTGCCAGCAGTGTCGAACAGGACCTCACTGAAGCTTTCTTT

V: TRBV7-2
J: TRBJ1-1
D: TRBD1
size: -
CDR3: CASSSRDSNTEAFF
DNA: TGTGCCAGCAGTTCCCGGGACAGCAACACTGAAGCTTTCTTT

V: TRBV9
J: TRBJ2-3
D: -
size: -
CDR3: CASSKGPGVADTQYF
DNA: TGTGCCAGCAGCAAAGGACCCGGGGTTGCAGATACGCAGTATTTT

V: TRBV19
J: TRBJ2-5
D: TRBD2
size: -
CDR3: CASAGGETQYF
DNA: TGTGCCAGCGCCGGGGGGGAGACCCAGTACTTC

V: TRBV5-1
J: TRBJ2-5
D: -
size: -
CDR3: CASSYGQETQYF
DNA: TGCGCCAGCAGCTACGGGCAAGAGACCCAGTACTTC

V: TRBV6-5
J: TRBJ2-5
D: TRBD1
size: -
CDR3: CASSYLHRGGQYF
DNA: TGTGCCAGCAGTTACCTCCACAGGGGTGGTCAGTACTTC

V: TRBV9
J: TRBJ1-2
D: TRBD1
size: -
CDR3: CASSGTRDRNYGYTF
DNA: TGTGCCAGCAGCGGTACCCGGGACAGGAACTATGGCTACACCTTC

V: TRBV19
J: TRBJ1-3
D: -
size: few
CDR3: CASSIEAVTGNTIYF
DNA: TGTGCCAGTAGTATAGAGGCGGTGACGGGTAACACCATATATTTT

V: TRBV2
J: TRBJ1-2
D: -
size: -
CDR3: CASRQFPNYGYTF
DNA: TGTGCCAGCAGACAGTTTCCTAACTATGGCTACACCTTC

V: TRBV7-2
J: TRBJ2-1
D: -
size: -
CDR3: CASTFGTPSYNEQFF
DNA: TGTGCCAGCACCTTCGGGACTCCCTCCTACAATGAGCAGTTCTTC

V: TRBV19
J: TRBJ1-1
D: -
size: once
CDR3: CASSTQGGNTEAFF
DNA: TGTGCCAGTAGTACCCAAGGGGGTAACACTGAAGCTTTCTTT

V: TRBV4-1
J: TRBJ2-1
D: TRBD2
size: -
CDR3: CASSPLGGVEQFF
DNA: TGCGCCAGCAGCCCGCTTGGGGGGGTAGAGCAGTTCTTC

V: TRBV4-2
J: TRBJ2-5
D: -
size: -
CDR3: CASSQEWEGTWTGQGLETQYF
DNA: TGTGCCAGCAGCCAAGAATGGGAGGGGACGTGGACAGGGCAAGGTTTAGAGACCCAGTACTTC

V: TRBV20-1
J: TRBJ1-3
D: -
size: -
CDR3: CSASPSRDTIYF
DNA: TGCAGTGCTAGTCCCTCGAGAGACACCATATATTTT

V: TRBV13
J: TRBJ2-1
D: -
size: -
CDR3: CASSLQGPVGWEQFF
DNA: TGTGCCAGCAGCTTACAGGGCCCAGTGGGGTGGGAGCAGTTCTTC

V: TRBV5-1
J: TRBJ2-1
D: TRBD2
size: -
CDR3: CASSLVSGGHNEQFF
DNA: TGCGCCAGCAGCTTGGTTAGCGGGGGGCATAATGAGCAGTTCTTC

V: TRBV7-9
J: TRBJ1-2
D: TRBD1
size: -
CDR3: CASSHRDRGNSGGYTF
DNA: TGTGCCAGCAGTCACCGGGACAGGGGGAATTCGGGTGGCTACACCTTC

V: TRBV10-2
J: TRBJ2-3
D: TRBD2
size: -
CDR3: CASSDEVAGGTDTQYF
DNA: TGCGCCAGCAGTGATGAGGTGGCGGGGGGGACGGATACGCAGTATTTT

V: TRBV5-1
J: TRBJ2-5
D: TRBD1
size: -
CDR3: CASSLGGTANQETQYF
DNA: TGCGCCAGCAGCTTGGGAGGGACAGCTAATCAAGAGACCCAGTACTTC

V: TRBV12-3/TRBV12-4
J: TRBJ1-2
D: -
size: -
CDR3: CASSPGTSYGYTF
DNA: TGTGCCAGCAGTCCCGGGACAAGTTATGGCTACACCTTC

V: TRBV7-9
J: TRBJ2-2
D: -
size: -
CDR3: CASSLYRENTGELFF
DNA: TGTGCCAGCAGCTTATATCGAGAGAACACCGGGGAGCTGTTTTTT

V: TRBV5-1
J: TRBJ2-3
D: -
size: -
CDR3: CASSKTSDTDTQYF
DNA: TGCGCCAGCAGTAAGACTAGTGACACAGATACGCAGTATTTT

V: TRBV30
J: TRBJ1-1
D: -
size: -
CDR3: CAWNHRSNTEAFF
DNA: TGTGCCTGGAACCACAGATCGAACACTGAAGCTTTCTTT

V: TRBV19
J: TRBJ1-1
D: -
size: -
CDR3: CASSAGVRNTEAFF
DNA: TGTGCCAGTAGCGCCGGGGTACGAAACACTGAAGCTTTCTTT

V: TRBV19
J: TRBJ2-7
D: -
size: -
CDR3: CASSIDLYEQYF
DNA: TGTGCCAGTAGTATAGATTTATACGAGCAGTACTTC

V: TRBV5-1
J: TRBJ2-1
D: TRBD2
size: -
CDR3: CASSLGRGGNNEQFF
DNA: TGCGCCAGCAGCTTGGGCCGGGGGGGTAACAATGAGCAGTTCTTC

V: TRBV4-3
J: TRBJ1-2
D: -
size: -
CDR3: CASSPVEAFGYTF
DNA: TGCGCCAGCAGCCCCGTGGAGGCATTCGGCTACACCTTC

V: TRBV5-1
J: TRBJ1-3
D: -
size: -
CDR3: CASSDSTGNTIYF
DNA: TGCGCCAGCAGCGACAGTACTGGAAACACCATATATTTT

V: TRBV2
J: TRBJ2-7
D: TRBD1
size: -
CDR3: CASRSGTGGRGEQYF
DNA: TGTGCCAGCAGATCCGGGACAGGGGGGAGAGGCGAGCAGTACTTC

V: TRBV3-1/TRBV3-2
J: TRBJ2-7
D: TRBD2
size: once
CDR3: CASSQGLATYEQYF
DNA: TGTGCCAGCAGCCAAGGACTAGCGACCTACGAGCAGTACTTC